Detailed here is one TCR beta chain. Its matching antigen is unknown. The source of the sample is a study of somatic mutations in cytotoxic T cells in rheumatoid arthritis. The overall study: Sorted by flow to nearly 100% purity were some V beta antibody-stained T-cell populations, including V beta1+ cells sequenced for TCRB.

General observations from the study: CD8+ clonality rose with age in rheumatoid arthritis patients, not healthy controls.

The CDR3 is 14 residues long. Germline CDR1 is SQVTM and CDR2 is ANQGSEA. V was pared by 7 bases and J by 1 base, with 15 bases between. Methods used by the authors: Matches were rare between published virus-specific TCRB sequences and patient CD8+ clones exceeding 1%. Clones were read by immunoSEQ multiplex PCR, and TCRdb kept only the in-frame ones, dropping some. Clonal size and the V and J genes are those of that table, whereas D and trimming came from the DNA. The sample has around 19,000 clones, 65% to 70% seen once; the top ten hold about a sixth. This receptor was identified in an adult with rheumatoid arthritis. The sequencing sample was made of CD8+ T cells sorted from blood. The chain recombines TRBV29-1 with TRBJ2-3, with D maybe TRBD2 (6 bases). CDR3 loop: CSGVGGLGTDTQYF. As DNA, the CDR3 is TGCAGCGGGGTCGGAGGGTTGGGCACAGATACGCAGTATTTT.